The rows below give T cell receptor beta chains drawn from one sample of a study of control samples from healthy donors and cancer patients. Clones were read by immunoSEQ multiplex PCR, and TCRdb kept only the in-frame ones, dropping some. This sample has around 200,000 clones, with about 93% found just once. Sequences were obtained from blood. All receptors come from a man between 18 and 29 years old in good health. CDR3s include the opening cysteine and the closing phenylalanine or tryptophan. D genes are given only for firm matches. Size values are once, few and many counts, or a class for expanded clones, and some rows have none.

.,.,TRBV24-1,TRBJ2-3,CATSDLREDTQYF,TGTGCCACCAGTGATTTAAGGGAAGATACGCAGTATTTT
.,.,TRBV7-8,TRBJ1-2,CASSLDLNYGYTF,TGTGCCAGCAGCTTAGACCTTAACTATGGCTACACCTTC
TRBD1,few,TRBV2,TRBJ2-7,CASSWDRVSSYEQYF,TGTGCCAGCAGTTGGGACAGGGTGAGCTCCTACGAGCAGTACTTC
.,few,TRBV15,TRBJ2-6,CATSRGMTAGANVLTF,TGTGCCACCAGCAGAGGGATGACGGCAGGGGCCAACGTCCTGACTTTC
.,once,TRBV7-9,TRBJ2-1,CASSARGNNYNEQFF,TGTGCCAGCAGCGCACGGGGGAACAACTACAATGAGCAGTTCTTC
.,.,TRBV12-3/TRBV12-4,TRBJ2-3,CASTPRVTDTQYF,TGTGCCAGCACCCCGAGGGTCACAGATACGCAGTATTTT
.,.,TRBV13,TRBJ1-6,CASSFTRGIIKPPLHF,TGTGCCAGCAGCTTCACTCGGGGGATTATTAAGCCTCCCCTCCACTTT
.,.,TRBV19,TRBJ2-2,CASRRGTGELFF,TGTGCCAGTAGAAGGGGAACCGGGGAGCTGTTTTTT
.,.,TRBV4-1,TRBJ1-5,CASSEVRADNQPQHF,TGCGCCAGCAGCGAGGTCCGGGCCGATAATCAGCCCCAGCATTTT
.,once,TRBV10-1,TRBJ2-3,CASSESRGADTQYF,TGCGCCAGCAGTGAGTCGAGAGGCGCAGATACGCAGTATTTT
.,.,TRBV5-6,TRBJ2-5,CASSRWNGGETQYF,TGTGCCAGCAGCCGATGGAATGGAGGAGAGACCCAGTACTTC
.,few,TRBV30,TRBJ1-1,CAWSEGGNTEAFF,TGTGCCTGGAGTGAGGGGGGGAACACTGAAGCTTTCTTT
.,.,TRBV6-5,TRBJ1-5,CASSYSGNGQPQHF,TGTGCCAGCAGTTACTCCGGAAACGGACAGCCCCAGCATTTT
.,.,TRBV28,TRBJ1-2,CASRPPDGQNYGYTF,TGTGCCAGCAGACCCCCCGACGGGCAGAACTATGGCTACACCTTC
TRBD2,.,TRBV5-1,TRBJ2-1,CASSLRAGYNEQFF,TGCGCCAGCAGCTTAAGAGCGGGGTACAATGAGCAGTTCTTC
.,.,TRBV20-1,TRBJ2-7,CSARVTYEQYF,TGCAGTGCTAGAGTGACCTACGAGCAGTACTTC
.,.,TRBV6-5,TRBJ2-2,CASIQKILAGELFF,TGTGCCAGCATTCAAAAGATTCTAGCCGGGGAGCTGTTTTTT
.,.,TRBV19,TRBJ2-5,CASSIGGGETQYF,TGTGCCAGTAGTATCGGGGGAGGAGAGACCCAGTACTTC
.,.,TRBV25-1,TRBJ2-3,CASSGHGTSTDTQYF,TGTGCCAGCAGTGGCCACGGGACAAGCACAGATACGCAGTATTTT
TRBD1,.,TRBV9,TRBJ1-1,CASSPGGRAAFF,TGTGCCAGCAGCCCAGGGGGACGGGCAGCTTTCTTT
TRBD1,.,TRBV3-1/TRBV3-2,TRBJ1-2,CASSPTGQGGGYTF,TGTGCCAGCAGTCCCACGGGACAGGGAGGTGGCTACACCTTC
TRBD2,.,TRBV19,TRBJ2-1,CASSITAVAGGLFYNEQFF,TGTGCCAGTAGTATAACTGCGGTAGCGGGGGGCCTCTTCTACAATGAGCAGTTCTTC
.,.,TRBV19,TRBJ1-2,CASSISINYGYTF,TGTGCCAGTAGTATCAGCATTAACTATGGCTACACCTTC
.,.,TRBV2,TRBJ1-5,CASSDGGYQPQHF,TGTGCCAGCAGTGACGGGGGGTACCAGCCCCAGCATTTT
.,.,TRBV10-3,TRBJ1-6,CAISETGRSSYNSPLHF,TGTGCCATCAGTGAGACTGGGAGAAGCTCCTATAATTCACCCCTCCACTTT
TRBD2,.,TRBV4-1,TRBJ2-1,CASSQGASGGDNEQFF,TGCGCCAGCAGCCAAGGGGCTAGCGGGGGGGACAATGAGCAGTTCTTC
.,.,TRBV28,TRBJ1-2,CASSISLAGTRYGYTF,TGTGCCAGCTCTATAAGTTTAGCGGGCACACGCTATGGCTACACCTTC